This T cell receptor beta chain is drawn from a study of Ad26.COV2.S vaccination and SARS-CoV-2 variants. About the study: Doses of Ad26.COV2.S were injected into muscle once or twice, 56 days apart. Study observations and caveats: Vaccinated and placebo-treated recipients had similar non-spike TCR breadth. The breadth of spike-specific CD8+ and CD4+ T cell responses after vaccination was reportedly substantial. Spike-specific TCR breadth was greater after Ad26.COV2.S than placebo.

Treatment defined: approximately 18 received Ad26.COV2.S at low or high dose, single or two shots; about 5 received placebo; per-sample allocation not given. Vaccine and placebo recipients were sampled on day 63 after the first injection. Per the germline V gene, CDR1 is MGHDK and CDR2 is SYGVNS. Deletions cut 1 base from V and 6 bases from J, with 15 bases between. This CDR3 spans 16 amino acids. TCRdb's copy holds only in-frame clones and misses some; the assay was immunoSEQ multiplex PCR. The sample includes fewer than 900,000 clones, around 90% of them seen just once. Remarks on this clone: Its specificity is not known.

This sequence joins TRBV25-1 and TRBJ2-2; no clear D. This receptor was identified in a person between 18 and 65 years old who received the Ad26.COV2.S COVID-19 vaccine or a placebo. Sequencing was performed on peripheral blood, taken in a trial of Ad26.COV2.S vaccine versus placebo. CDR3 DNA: TGTGCCAGCAGTGAATTCGGGCAGTCCAAAGCCGGGGAGCTGTTTTTT. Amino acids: CASSEFGQSKAGELFF.